The 9 T cell receptor beta chains listed next were all sequenced from one sample in a study of radiotherapy plus CTLA-4 blockade in lung cancer. Data came from immunoSEQ multiplex PCR; TCRdb stores just in-frame clones and leaves some out. The sample has fewer than 85,000 clones; more than 75% are singletons. The input for sequencing was peripheral blood, taken from a patient treated with radiotherapy plus ipilimumab. The source of these receptors is a human donor with non-small cell lung cancer who had stable disease on radiotherapy plus ipilimumab.

This chain uses TRBV5-1 with TRBJ2-2, with 7 bases aligning to TRBD2. Germline V CDR1 and CDR2: SGHRS, YFSETQ. V shed 0 bases, J shed 0 bases, and the junction held 2 bases outside the gene matches. This CDR3 is 16 amino acids long. The CDR3 bases are TGCGCCAGCAGCTTGGCGGCGGGAGCGAACACCGGGGAGCTGTTTTTT. Residues: CASSLAAGANTGELFF.

This chain uses TRBV5-1 with TRBJ2-5; 7 bases line up with TRBD1. This CDR3 is built from 14 residues. Looked up from germline, CDR1 is SGHRS and CDR2 is YFSETQ. The junction had 2 bases not matched to a gene; V was cut back by 0 bases and J by 3 bases. The CDR3 DNA reads as TGCGCCAGCAGCTTGGTAGGGACAGAAGAGACCCAGTACTTC. Translating it yields CASSLVGTEETQYF.

V is TRBV5-1 and J is TRBJ2-3, with D maybe TRBD1 (6 bases). CDR3 length: 20 residues. Germline CDR1 is SGHRS and CDR2 is YFSETQ. Trimming took off 0 bases at V and 0 bases at J, with 23 bases between the two ends. CDR3 sequence: CASSLALGASPQPSTDTQYF. As DNA, the CDR3 is TGCGCCAGCAGCTTGGCCTTGGGGGCTAGCCCCCAACCTAGCACAGATACGCAGTATTTT.

The gene calls are TRBV6-5 and TRBJ2-2; D is uncertain. V lost 2 bases and J lost 2, with 9 bases in between. The CDR3 covers 15 residues. Germline V gives CDR1 MNHEY, CDR2 SVGAGI. The chain's CDR3 is CASSYGRTNTGELFF. CDR3 nucleotide sequence: TGTGCCAGCAGTTACGGGCGGACCAACACCGGGGAGCTGTTTTTT.

V is TRBV7-9 and J is TRBJ2-7, with D possibly matching TRBD1 (6 bases). The CDR3 runs to 15 residues. V lost 5 bases, J lost 5 bases, and 19 bases lay in between. Per the germline V gene, CDR1 is SEHNR and CDR2 is FQNEAQ (reference sequence). The CDR3 nucleotides read TGTGCCAGCAGCCGACCGAATGACAGGACGGACGAGCAGTACTTC. It translates to CASSRPNDRTDEQYF.

This chain uses TRBV7-6 with TRBJ2-7; tentative D call: TRBD1 (6 bases). The CDR3 contains 14 residues. Germline CDR1 SGHVS, CDR2 FNYEAQ. The V end lost 1 base, the J end lost 0 bases, and 7 bases lay between the germline ends. The CDR3 DNA sequence: TGTGCCAGCAGCTTAGTGGACAGCTCCTACGAGCAGTACTTC. It specifies CASSLVDSSYEQYF.

This chain links TRBV6-1 with TRBJ1-2; D is unresolved. The V end was cut by 7 bases, the J end by 4 bases, with 16 bases between. The CDR3 is 14 amino acids. From germline, CDR1 is MNHNS and CDR2 SASEGT. This chain's CDR3 is CASTSRTDLYGYTF. The DNA for the CDR3 is TGTGCCAGCACGAGCCGGACGGACCTCTATGGCTACACCTTC.

V is TRBV5-4 and J is TRBJ1-6, with 7 bases that match TRBD1. This CDR3 region has 14 residues. V was clipped by 4 bases and J by 10 bases; unmatched bases: 8. CDR1 SGHNT and CDR2 YYREEE come from the germline V gene (reference sequence). In nucleotides, the CDR3 is TGTGCCAGCAGCCTGGAGGGGGCTGGGTCACCCCTCCACTTT. It codes for CASSLEGAGSPLHF.

V usage is TRBV5-1 and J usage is TRBJ2-3, with unresolved D. V was pared by 6 bases and J by 0 bases, with 14 bases between. CDR3 length: 15 residues. Per germline, CDR1 SGHRS and CDR2 YFSETQ. In DNA form, the CDR3 reads TGCGCCAGCATCCTCGGCGGTACTAGCACAGATACGCAGTATTTT. Protein: CASILGGTSTDTQYF.